This T cell receptor (beta chain) emerged from a study of human T cells and chemical hapten exposure. General study results and limits: The number of TCRs over 1 in 1000 frequency stayed unchanged after DPC.

Germline CDR1 and CDR2: LGHDT and YNNKEL (reference sequence). This CDR3 region has 17 residues. The germline V and J ends were trimmed by 1 base and 0 bases, with 12 bases remaining between them. Each CDR3 protein gets one entry after TCRdb re-called the RACE reads with MiXCR. This table has about 90,000 distinct CDR3 sequences, roughly 10% appearing once. About this clonotype itself: The target antigen is unknown.

The time point is: patch test 3, about 24 weeks after DPC sensitization. Treatment of the sample: therapeutic diphenylcyclopropenone sensitization with weekly scalp DPC. This sample comprised whole blood, obtained in connection with sensitization to the hapten diphenylcyclopropenone (DPC). The chain has TRBV3-1 and TRBJ2-2; D assignment may be TRBD1 or TRBD2 (5 bases each). The sequence was collected from a woman younger than 45 with alopecia areata. Some clones in this sample may be carry-over from other donors' samples. The CDR3 region has the DNA TGTGCCAGCAGCCAAGTTCTTTGGGACCCGAACACCGGGGAGCTGTTTTTT. Amino acid sequence: CASSQVLWDPNTGELFF.